This T cell receptor beta chain originates from a study of STAT5B mutations in CD4+ large granular lymphocyte leukemia. Study-level results: Approximately 25% of private leukemic clonotypes occurred rarely in other patients' non-leukemic repertoires. Patient CD4-sorted repertoires stayed more clonal than healthy ones after leukemic-clone removal. Without HLA matching, higher CD4+ than CD8+ T-LGLL clonality could reflect small sample size. 8/27 top patient clones versus 2/35 control clones were TRBV06-family.

V gave up 3 bases and J gave up 4 bases, with 19 bases separating them. The CDR3 spans 16 residues. Germline CDR1 MNHEY, CDR2 SMNVEV (reference sequence). Assay: immunoSEQ multiplex PCR; the TCRdb copy retains only in-frame clones and omits some. The sample comprises approximately 52,000 clones, roughly 70% of which are singletons, and less than 2% rests with the top ten. Points on this clone: Antigen: not known.

This sequence was found in a human donor in good health. V is TRBV27 and J is TRBJ2-7; weak D call: TRBD1 (5 bases). Specimen: CD4+ T cells from blood buffy coats. The chain's CDR3 is CASSFPLQDYGYEQYV. CDR3 DNA sequence: TGTGCCAGCAGTTTCCCTTTACAGGATTATGGGTACGAGCAGTACGTC.